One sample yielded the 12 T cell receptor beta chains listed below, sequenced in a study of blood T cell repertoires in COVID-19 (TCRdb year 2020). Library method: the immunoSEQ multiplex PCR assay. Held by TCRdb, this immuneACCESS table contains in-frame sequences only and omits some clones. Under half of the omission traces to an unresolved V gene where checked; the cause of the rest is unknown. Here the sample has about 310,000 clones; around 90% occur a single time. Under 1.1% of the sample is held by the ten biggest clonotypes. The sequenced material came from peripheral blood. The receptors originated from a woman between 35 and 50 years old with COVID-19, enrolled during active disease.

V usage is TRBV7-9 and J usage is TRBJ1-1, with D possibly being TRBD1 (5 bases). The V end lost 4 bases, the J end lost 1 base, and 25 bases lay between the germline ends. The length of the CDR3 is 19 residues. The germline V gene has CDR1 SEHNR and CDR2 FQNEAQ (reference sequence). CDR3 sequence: CASSSARVGVGISNTEAFF. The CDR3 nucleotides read TGTGCCAGCAGCTCCGCCAGGGTAGGCGTGGGAATTTCGAACACTGAAGCTTTCTTT.

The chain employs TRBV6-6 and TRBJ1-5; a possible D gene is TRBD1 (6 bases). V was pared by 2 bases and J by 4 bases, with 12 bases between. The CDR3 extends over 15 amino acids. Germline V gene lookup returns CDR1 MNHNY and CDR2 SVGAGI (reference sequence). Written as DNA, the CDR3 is TGTGCCAGCAGTTACCGGCAGGGGCGGAATCAGCCCCAGCATTTT. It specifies CASSYRQGRNQPQHF.

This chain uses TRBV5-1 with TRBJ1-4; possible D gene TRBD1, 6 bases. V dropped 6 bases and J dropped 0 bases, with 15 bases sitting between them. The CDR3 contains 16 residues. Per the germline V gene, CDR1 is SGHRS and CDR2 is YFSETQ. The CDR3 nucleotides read TGCGCCAGCACAGGTACAGGGCTTACAACTAATGAAAAACTGTTTTTT. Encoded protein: CASTGTGLTTNEKLFF. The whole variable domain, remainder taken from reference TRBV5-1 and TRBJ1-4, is KAGVTQTPRYLIKTRGQQVTLSCSPISGHRSVSWYQQTPGQGLQFLFEYFSETQRNKGNFPGRFSGRQFSNSRSEMNVSTLELGDSALYLCASTGTGLTTNEKLFFGSGTQLSVL.

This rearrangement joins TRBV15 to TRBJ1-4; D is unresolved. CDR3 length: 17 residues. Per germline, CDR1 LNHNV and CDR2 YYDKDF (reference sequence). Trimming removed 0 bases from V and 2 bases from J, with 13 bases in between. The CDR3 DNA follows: TGTGCCACCAGCAGAGATGGGCGGGTGGACACTAATGAAAAACTGTTTTTT. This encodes CATSRDGRVDTNEKLFF.

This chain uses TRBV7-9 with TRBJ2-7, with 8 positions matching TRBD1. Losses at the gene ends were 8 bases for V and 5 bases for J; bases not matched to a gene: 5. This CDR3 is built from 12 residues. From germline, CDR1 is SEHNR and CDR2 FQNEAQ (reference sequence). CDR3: CASGWGQDEQYF. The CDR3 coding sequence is TGTGCCAGCGGATGGGGACAGGACGAGCAGTACTTC.

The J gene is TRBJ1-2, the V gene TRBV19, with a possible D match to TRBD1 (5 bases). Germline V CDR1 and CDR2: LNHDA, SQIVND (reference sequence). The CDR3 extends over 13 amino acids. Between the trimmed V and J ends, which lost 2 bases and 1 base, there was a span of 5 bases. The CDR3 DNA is TGTGCCAGTAGTATACAGGGTAACTATGGCTACACCTTC. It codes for CASSIQGNYGYTF.

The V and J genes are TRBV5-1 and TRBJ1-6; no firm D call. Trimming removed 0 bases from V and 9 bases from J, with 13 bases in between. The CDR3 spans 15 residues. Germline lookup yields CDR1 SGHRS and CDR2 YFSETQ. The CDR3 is CASSLGFAGTSPLHF. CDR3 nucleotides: TGCGCCAGCAGCTTGGGATTTGCAGGAACTTCACCCCTCCACTTT.

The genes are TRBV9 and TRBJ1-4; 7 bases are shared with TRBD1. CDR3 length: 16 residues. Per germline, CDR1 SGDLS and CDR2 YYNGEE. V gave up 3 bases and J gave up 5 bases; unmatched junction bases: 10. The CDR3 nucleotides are TGTGCCAGCAGCGGCCCCACTACAGGGGCCAATGAAAAACTGTTTTTT. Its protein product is CASSGPTTGANEKLFF.

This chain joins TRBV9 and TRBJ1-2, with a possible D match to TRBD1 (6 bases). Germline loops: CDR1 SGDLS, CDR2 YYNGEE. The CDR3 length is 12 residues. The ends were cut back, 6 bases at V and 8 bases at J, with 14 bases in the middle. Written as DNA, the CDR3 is TGTGCCAGCAACAACAGGGTAGGCGGCTACACCTTC. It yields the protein CASNNRVGGYTF.

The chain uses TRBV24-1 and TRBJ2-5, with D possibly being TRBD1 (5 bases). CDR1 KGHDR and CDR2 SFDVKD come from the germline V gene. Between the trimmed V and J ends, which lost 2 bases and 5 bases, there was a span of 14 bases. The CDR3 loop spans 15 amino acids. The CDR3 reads CATSDSRQPIETQYF. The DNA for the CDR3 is TGTGCCACCAGTGATTCTCGACAGCCCATCGAGACCCAGTACTTC.

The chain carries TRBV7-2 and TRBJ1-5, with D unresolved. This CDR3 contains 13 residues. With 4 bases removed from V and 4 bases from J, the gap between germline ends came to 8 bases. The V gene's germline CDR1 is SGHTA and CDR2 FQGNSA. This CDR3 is CASSSSFNQPQHF. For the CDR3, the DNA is TGTGCCAGCAGCTCCTCCTTTAATCAGCCCCAGCATTTT.

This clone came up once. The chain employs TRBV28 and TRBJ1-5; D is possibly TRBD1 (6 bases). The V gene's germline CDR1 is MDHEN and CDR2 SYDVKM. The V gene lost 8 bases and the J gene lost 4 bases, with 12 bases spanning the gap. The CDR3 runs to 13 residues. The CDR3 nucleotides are TGTGCCAGCCGCGAACAGGGAAATCAGCCCCAGCATTTT. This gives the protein CASREQGNQPQHF.